The 16 T cell receptor beta chains given below trace back to one sample, sequenced in a study of blood T cell repertoires in COVID-19. TCRdb keeps only in-frame clones here, not all; method: immunoSEQ multiplex PCR. The sample shows about 270,000 clones, about 89% of them seen only once. Source material: peripheral blood. These receptors were collected from a man aged 50-59 years with acute or convalescent COVID-19.

This chain uses TRBV9 with TRBJ2-7; 8 positions match TRBD1. Trimming at V came to 0 bases and at J to 4 bases, leaving 6 bases not matched to a gene. CDR1 SGDLS and CDR2 YYNGEE come from the germline V gene. The CDR3 consists of 15 residues. CDR3 DNA: TGTGCCAGCAGCGTAGAGGGGACAGGCGAATACGAGCAGTACTTC. It codes for CASSVEGTGEYEQYF.

V and J are TRBV7-9 and TRBJ2-7; maybe TRBD1 (6 bases). The V and J ends lost 4 bases and 6 bases respectively, with 19 bases between them. The CDR3 has 15 residues. CDR1 and CDR2 from the germline V gene are SEHNR and FQNEAQ (reference sequence). CDR3 protein: CASSYSTAGAGEQYF. The CDR3 region has the DNA TGTGCCAGCAGCTATTCTACGGCAGGGGCAGGCGAGCAGTACTTC.

The chain has TRBV30 and TRBJ1-2; possible D gene TRBD1, 6 bases. From germline, CDR1 is GTSNPN and CDR2 SVGIG (reference sequence). V shed 8 bases and J shed 9 bases, with 16 bases lying between them. The CDR3 is 11 amino acids. This chain's CDR3 is CALESRGSYTF. For the CDR3, the DNA is TGTGCCCTGGAGTCTAGGGGGAGCTACACCTTC. Drawing the rest from reference TRBV30 and TRBJ1-2, the complete variable domain is SQTIHQWPATLVQPVGSPLSLECTVEGTSNPNLYWYRQAAGRGLQLLFYSVGIGQISSEVPQNLSASRPQDRQFILSSKKLLLSDSGFYLCALESRGSYTFGSGTRLTVV.

The chain uses TRBV5-1 and TRBJ1-4; perhaps TRBD1 as D (5 bases). V shed 0 bases and J shed 7 bases, with 13 bases lying between them. Germline-derived CDR1 and CDR2 are SGHRS and YFSETQ. CDR3 length equals 15 residues. Here the CDR3 DNA reads TGCGCCAGCAGCTTGGGGGGCTCCGGGGGTGAAAAACTGTTTTTT. The encoded protein is CASSLGGSGGEKLFF.

This clone is a singleton in its sample. CDR3 DNA: TGTGCCAGCAGCCCCCCCGGGGGCAATGAGCAGTTCTTC. Its protein product is CASSPPGGNEQFF. The chain carries TRBV7-3 and TRBJ2-1; a weak D match, TRBD2 (6 bases). V was trimmed by 5 bases and J by 6 bases, leaving 11 bases between them. The germline gives CDR1 SGHTA, CDR2 FQGTGA. This CDR3 region has 13 residues.

The chain joins TRBV30 to TRBJ2-2; TRBD1 aligns across 10 bases. CDR3 length: 17 amino acids. Germline CDR1 and CDR2: GTSNPN and SVGIG (reference sequence). The V and J ends lost 4 bases and 5 bases, in that order; junction bases with no gene match: 13. The CDR3 sequence is CAWKSLPGQGKTGELFF. CDR3 nucleotide sequence: TGTGCCTGGAAATCCCTTCCGGGACAGGGGAAAACCGGGGAGCTGTTTTTT.

The CDR3 nucleotides read TGTGCCAGCAGCTCGGGACAATCATACACCTTC. Amino acids: CASSSGQSYTF. The chain employs TRBV7-3 and TRBJ1-2, with D perhaps TRBD1 (6 bases). The CDR3 loop spans 11 amino acids. In germline, CDR1 is SGHTA, CDR2 FQGTGA. V was clipped by 4 bases and J by 11 bases, with 11 bases between them.

This CDR3 is CASSEFLEGYTF. The DNA for the CDR3 is TGTGCCAGCAGTGAATTTCTAGAGGGCTACACCTTC. The chain has TRBV2 and TRBJ1-2; no clear D gene. This CDR3 region has 12 residues. Germline V gene lookup returns CDR1 SNHLY and CDR2 FYNNEI. Deletions cut 2 bases from V and 8 bases from J, with 9 bases between.

The gene calls are TRBV12-3 or TRBV12-4 and TRBJ1-3; no definite D call. This CDR3 has 13 residues. Trimming stripped 3 bases from V and 5 bases from J, with 8 bases between. CDR3 DNA: TGTGCCAGCAGTTTTGACATTAGAAACACCATATATTTT. This codes for CASSFDIRNTIYF.

The chain recombines TRBV5-1 with TRBJ2-5; no reliable D call. V gave up 4 bases and J gave up 5 bases, with 18 bases separating them. The germline CDR1 and CDR2 sequences are SGHRS and YFSETQ. CDR3 size: 15 residues. The CDR3 spells CASSPPGRPGETQYF. CDR3 nucleotide sequence: TGCGCCAGCAGCCCCCCCGGCAGGCCTGGCGAGACCCAGTACTTC.

The V and J genes are TRBV2 and TRBJ2-5; 9 nucleotides align to TRBD1. The germline CDR1 and CDR2 sequences are SNHLY and FYNNEI. The junction had 11 bases not matched to a gene; V was cut back by 6 bases and J by 0 bases. The CDR3 sequence is 17 residues long. The CDR3 DNA follows: TGTGCCAGCAGCGGGACAGGGACTCTAGGGTACCAAGAGACCCAGTACTTC. Protein sequence: CASSGTGTLGYQETQYF. The whole variable domain, remainder taken from reference TRBV2 and TRBJ2-5, is EPEVTQTPSHQVTQMGQEVILRCVPISNHLYFYWYRQILGQKVEFLVSFYNNEISEKSEIFDDQFSVERPDGSNFTLKIRSTKLEDSAMYFCASSGTGTLGYQETQYFGPGTRLLVL.

The V gene is TRBV2, the J gene TRBJ1-1, with D hard to call. The CDR3 spans 13 residues. V gave up 0 bases and J gave up 1 base, with 3 bases separating them. Germline values: CDR1 SNHLY, CDR2 FYNNEI. CDR3 DNA: TGTGCCAGCAGTGAAGCGAGGAACACTGAAGCTTTCTTT. Translating gives CASSEARNTEAFF.

The chain carries TRBV7-3 and TRBJ2-2; D remains ambiguous. V lost 5 bases and J lost 2, with 12 bases in between. The CDR3 consists of 15 residues. Germline CDR1 SGHTA, CDR2 FQGTGA. DNA of the CDR3: TGTGCCAGCAGCACCGCCCTACCCAACACCGGGGAGCTGTTTTTT. Translating it yields CASSTALPNTGELFF.

The chain combines TRBV9 with TRBJ1-5; 7 bases agree with TRBD1. The CDR3 totals 14 residues. The germline V gene encodes CDR1 SGDLS and CDR2 YYNGEE. V was pared by 4 bases and J by 5 bases, with 6 bases of the junction left unmatched. The CDR3 spells CASSTGQAYQPQHF. The CDR3 region has the DNA TGTGCCAGCAGCACTGGACAGGCCTATCAGCCCCAGCATTTT.

The chain is built from TRBV5-1 and TRBJ2-1, with D perhaps matching TRBD2 (5 bases). Trimming left V 0 bases short and J 6 bases short, with 7 bases between. Germline V lookup: CDR1 SGHRS, CDR2 YFSETQ. The CDR3 consists of 13 residues. In DNA form, the CDR3 reads TGCGCCAGCAGCTTGGGTAGCGCCAATGAGCAGTTCTTC. Amino acid sequence: CASSLGSANEQFF.

The chain links TRBV6-6 to TRBJ1-5; no definite D call. There are 12 residues in the CDR3. Trimming took 6 bases from V and 3 from J, leaving 6 bases between them. Germline assignment: CDR1 MNHNY and CDR2 SVGAGI (reference sequence). CDR3 coding DNA: TGTGCCAGCAGCCTAAACAATCAGCCCCAGCATTTT. Its protein is CASSLNNQPQHF.